This T cell receptor beta chain was observed in a study of blood T cell repertoires in COVID-19. Study information: The United States, Italy and Spain were the sources of the acute and convalescent COVID-19 samples. PBMCs, B-cell-depleted T cells, or T cells provided the cDNA or gDNA that made up the material.

With 4 bases clipped from V and 7 bases from J, the junction kept 12 bases outside the gene matches. This CDR3 has 15 amino acids. The V gene's germline CDR1 is LNHDA and CDR2 SQIVND (reference sequence). Methods used by the authors: It was from reference gene primer amplification that nucleated cell counts were estimated. Profiled with immunoSEQ multiplex PCR; TCRdb holds only in-frame clones, not every one. The V and J calls and the clone size are those of that table, but D and trimming were determined from the DNA. The table shows about 160,000 clones, with 80% to 90% occurring only once. The J gene is TRBJ1-1, the V gene TRBV19; the match to TRBD1 covers 7 bases. Material: peripheral blood. This clonotype was obtained from a man older than 75 with acute or convalescent COVID-19. The CDR3 is CASSNIGGLFSEAFF. In DNA form, the CDR3 reads TGTGCCAGTAGTAATATAGGGGGCCTGTTCAGTGAAGCTTTCTTT.